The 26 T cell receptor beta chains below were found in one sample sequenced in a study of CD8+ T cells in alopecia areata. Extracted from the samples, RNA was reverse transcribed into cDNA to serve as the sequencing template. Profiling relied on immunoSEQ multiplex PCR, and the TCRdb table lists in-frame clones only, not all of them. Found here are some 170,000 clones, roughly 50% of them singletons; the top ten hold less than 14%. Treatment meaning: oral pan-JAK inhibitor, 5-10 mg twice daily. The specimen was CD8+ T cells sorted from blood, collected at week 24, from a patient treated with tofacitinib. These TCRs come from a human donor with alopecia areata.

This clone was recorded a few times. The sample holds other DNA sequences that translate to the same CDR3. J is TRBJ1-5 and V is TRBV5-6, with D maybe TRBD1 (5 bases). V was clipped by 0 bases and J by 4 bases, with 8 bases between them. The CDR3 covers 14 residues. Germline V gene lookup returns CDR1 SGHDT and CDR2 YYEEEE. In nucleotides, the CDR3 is TGTGCCAGCAGCTTGGCCGGGGGGAATCAGCCCCAGCATTTT. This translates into CASSLAGGNQPQHF. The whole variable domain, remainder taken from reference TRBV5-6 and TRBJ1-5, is DAGVTQSPTHLIKTRGQQVTLRCSPKSGHDTVSWYQQALGQGPQFIFQYYEEEERQRGNFPDRFSGHQFPNYSSELNVNALLLGDSALYLCASSLAGGNQPQHFGDGTRLSIL.

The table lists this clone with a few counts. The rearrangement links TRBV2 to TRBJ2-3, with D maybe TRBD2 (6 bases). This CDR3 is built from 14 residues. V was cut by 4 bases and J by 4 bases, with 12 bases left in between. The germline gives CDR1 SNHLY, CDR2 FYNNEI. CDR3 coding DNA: TGTGCCAGCAGTGCCCGGGACTCCTCAGATACGCAGTATTTT. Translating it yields CASSARDSSDTQYF.

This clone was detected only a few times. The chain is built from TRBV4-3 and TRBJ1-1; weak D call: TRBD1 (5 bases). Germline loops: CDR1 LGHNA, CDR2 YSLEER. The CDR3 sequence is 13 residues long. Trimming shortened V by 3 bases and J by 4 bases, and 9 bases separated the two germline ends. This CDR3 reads CASSQTDTTEAFF. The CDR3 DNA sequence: TGCGCCAGCAGCCAGACGGACACCACTGAAGCTTTCTTT.

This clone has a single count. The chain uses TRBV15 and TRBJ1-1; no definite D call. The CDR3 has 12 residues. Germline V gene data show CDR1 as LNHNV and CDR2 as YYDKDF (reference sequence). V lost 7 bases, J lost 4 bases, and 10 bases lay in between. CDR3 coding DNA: TGTGCCACCATGGAGGGTGGCACTGAAGCTTTCTTT. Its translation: CATMEGGTEAFF.

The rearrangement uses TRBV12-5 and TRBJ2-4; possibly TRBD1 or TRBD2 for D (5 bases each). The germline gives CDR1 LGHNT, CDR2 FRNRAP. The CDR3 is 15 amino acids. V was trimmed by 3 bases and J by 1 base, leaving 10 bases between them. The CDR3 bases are TGTGCTAGTGGTTTCCGGGACGGTGCCAAAAACATTCAGTACTTC. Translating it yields CASGFRDGAKNIQYF.

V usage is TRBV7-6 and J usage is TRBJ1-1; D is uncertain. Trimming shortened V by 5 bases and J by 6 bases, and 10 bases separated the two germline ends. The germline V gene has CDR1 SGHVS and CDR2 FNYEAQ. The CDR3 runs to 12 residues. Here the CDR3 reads CASSQRGAEAFF. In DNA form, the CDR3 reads TGTGCCAGCAGCCAAAGAGGAGCTGAAGCTTTCTTT.

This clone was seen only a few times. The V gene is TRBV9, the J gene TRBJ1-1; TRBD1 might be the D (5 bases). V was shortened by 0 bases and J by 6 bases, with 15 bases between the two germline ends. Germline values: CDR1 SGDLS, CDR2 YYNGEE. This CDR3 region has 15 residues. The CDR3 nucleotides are TGTGCCAGCAGCGTAGGTCTGGGGGAATGGTCTGAAGCTTTCTTT. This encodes CASSVGLGEWSEAFF.

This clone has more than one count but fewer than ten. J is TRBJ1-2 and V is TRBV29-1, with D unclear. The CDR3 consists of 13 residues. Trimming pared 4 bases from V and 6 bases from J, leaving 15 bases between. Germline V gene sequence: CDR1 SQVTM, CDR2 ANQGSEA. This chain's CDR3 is CSVVGVLGDGYTF. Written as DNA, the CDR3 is TGCAGCGTTGTCGGAGTGCTTGGGGATGGCTACACCTTC.

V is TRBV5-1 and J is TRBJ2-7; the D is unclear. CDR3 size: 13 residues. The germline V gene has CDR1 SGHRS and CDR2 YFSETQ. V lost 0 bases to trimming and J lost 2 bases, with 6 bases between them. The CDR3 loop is CASSLEITYEQYF. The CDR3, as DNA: TGCGCCAGCAGCTTGGAAATCACCTACGAGCAGTACTTC.

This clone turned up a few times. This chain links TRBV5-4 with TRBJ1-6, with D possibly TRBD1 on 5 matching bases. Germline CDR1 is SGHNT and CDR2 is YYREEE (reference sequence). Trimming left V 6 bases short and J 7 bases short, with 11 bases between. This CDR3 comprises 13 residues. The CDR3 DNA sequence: TGTGCCAGCAACGAGGGGCAAAATTCACCCCTCCACTTT. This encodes CASNEGQNSPLHF.

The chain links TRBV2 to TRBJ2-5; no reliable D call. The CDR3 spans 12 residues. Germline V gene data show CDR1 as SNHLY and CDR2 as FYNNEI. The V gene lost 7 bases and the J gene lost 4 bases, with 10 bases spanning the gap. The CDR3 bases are TGTGCCAGCAAGGGTATTCGAGAGACCCAGTACTTC. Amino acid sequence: CASKGIRETQYF.

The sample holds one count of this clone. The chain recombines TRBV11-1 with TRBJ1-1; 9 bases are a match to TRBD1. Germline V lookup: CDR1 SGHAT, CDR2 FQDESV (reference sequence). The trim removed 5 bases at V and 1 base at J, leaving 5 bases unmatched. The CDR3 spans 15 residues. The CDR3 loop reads CASSPWTGENTEAFF. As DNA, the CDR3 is TGTGCCAGCAGCCCGTGGACAGGGGAGAACACTGAAGCTTTCTTT.

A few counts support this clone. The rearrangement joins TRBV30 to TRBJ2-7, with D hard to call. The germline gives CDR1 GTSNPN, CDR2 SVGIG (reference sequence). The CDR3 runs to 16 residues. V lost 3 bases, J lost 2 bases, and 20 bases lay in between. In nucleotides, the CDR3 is TGTGCCTGGAGCGGGTCTCGACGGACCGGCACCTACGAGCAGTACTTC. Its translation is CAWSGSRRTGTYEQYF.

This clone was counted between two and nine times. As DNA, the CDR3 is TGTGCCAGCAGCTCCCTTACAGAGACCCAGTACTTC. As protein: CASSSLTETQYF. This chain connects TRBV7-2 to TRBJ2-5; no clear D. Per the germline V gene, CDR1 is SGHTA and CDR2 is FQGNSA. The CDR3 is 12 amino acids. Trimming took off 4 bases at V and 4 bases at J, with 7 bases between the two ends.

This CDR3 reads CASSLPTGLAPDEQFF. The CDR3 DNA is TGCGCCAGCAGCTTGCCTACGGGACTAGCTCCCGATGAGCAGTTCTTC. The rearrangement links TRBV5-1 to TRBJ2-1; 9 bases are shared with TRBD2. V shed 1 base, J shed 8 bases, and the junction held 10 bases outside the gene matches. The CDR3 has 16 amino acids. Germline V CDR1 and CDR2: SGHRS, YFSETQ.

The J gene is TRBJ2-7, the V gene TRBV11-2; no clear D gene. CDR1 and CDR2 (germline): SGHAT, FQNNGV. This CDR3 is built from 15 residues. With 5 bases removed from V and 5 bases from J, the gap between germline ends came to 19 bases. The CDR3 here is CASSQQWGTPDEQYF. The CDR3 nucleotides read TGTGCCAGCAGCCAACAGTGGGGTACCCCCGACGAGCAGTACTTC.

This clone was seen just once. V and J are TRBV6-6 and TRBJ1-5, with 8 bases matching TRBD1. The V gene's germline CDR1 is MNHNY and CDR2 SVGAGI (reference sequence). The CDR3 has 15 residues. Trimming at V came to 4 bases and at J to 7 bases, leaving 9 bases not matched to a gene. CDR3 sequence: CASSSPDRVGQPQHF. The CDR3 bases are TGTGCCAGCAGTTCCCCGGACAGGGTAGGACAGCCCCAGCATTTT.

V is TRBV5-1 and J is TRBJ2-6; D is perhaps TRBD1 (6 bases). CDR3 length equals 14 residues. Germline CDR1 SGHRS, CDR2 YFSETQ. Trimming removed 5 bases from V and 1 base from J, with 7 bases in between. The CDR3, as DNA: TGCGCCAGCAGTCAGGGGTCTGGGGCCAACGTCCTGACTTTC. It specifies CASSQGSGANVLTF.

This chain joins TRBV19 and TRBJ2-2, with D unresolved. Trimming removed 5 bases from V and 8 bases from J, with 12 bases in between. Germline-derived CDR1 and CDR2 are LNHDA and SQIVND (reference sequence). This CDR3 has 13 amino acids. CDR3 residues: CASSSAAGGELFF. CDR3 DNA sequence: TGTGCCAGTAGTTCGGCGGCTGGGGGGGAGCTGTTTTTT. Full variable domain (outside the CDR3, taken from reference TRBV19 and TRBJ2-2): DGGITQSPKYLFRKEGQNVTLSCEQNLNHDAMYWYRQDPGQGLRLIYYSQIVNDFQKGDIAEGYSVSREKKESFPLTVTSAQKNPTAFYLCASSSAAGGELFFGEGSRLTVL.

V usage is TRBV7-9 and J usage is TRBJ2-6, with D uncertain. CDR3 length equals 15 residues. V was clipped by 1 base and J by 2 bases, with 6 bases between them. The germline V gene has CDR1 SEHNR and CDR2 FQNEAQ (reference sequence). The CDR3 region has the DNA TGTGCCAGCAGCTTAGAGGCAACTGGGGCCAACGTCCTGACTTTC. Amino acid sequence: CASSLEATGANVLTF.

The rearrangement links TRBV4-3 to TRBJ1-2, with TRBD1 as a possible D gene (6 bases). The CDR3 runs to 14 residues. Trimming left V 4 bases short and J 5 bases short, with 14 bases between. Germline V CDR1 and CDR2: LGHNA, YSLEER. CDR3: CASSPGRQGYGYTF. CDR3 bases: TGCGCCAGCAGCCCAGGGAGGCAGGGGTATGGCTACACCTTC.

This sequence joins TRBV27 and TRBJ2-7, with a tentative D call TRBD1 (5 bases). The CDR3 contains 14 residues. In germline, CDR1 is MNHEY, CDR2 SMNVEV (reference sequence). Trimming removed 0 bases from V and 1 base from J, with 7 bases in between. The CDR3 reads CASSLSSGSYEQYF. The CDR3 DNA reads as TGTGCCAGCAGTTTATCCTCAGGGTCCTACGAGCAGTACTTC.

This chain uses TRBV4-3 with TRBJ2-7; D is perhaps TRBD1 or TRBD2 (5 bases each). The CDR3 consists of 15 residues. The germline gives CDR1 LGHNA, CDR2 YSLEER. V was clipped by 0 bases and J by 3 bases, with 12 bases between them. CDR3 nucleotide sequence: TGCGCCAGCAGCCAAGAGTCCACAGGAGGCTACGAGCAGTACTTC. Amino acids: CASSQESTGGYEQYF.

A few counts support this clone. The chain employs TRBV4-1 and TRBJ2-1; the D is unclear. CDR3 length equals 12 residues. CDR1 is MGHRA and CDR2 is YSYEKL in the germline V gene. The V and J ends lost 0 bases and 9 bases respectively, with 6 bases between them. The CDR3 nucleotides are TGCGCCAGCAGCCAAGATTCGTCTGAGCAGTTCTTC. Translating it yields CASSQDSSEQFF.

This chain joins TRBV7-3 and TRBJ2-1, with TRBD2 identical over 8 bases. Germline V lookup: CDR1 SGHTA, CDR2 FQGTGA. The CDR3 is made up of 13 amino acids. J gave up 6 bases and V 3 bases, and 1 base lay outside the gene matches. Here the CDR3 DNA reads TGTGCCAGCAGCTTGGGACTAGGCAATGAGCAGTTCTTC. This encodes CASSLGLGNEQFF.

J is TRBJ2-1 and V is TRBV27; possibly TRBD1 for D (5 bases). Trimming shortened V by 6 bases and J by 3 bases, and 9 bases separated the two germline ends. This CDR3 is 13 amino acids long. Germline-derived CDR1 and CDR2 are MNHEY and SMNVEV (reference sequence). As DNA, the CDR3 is TGTGCCAGCAGCCAAGACAGCTACAATGAGCAGTTCTTC. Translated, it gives CASSQDSYNEQFF.